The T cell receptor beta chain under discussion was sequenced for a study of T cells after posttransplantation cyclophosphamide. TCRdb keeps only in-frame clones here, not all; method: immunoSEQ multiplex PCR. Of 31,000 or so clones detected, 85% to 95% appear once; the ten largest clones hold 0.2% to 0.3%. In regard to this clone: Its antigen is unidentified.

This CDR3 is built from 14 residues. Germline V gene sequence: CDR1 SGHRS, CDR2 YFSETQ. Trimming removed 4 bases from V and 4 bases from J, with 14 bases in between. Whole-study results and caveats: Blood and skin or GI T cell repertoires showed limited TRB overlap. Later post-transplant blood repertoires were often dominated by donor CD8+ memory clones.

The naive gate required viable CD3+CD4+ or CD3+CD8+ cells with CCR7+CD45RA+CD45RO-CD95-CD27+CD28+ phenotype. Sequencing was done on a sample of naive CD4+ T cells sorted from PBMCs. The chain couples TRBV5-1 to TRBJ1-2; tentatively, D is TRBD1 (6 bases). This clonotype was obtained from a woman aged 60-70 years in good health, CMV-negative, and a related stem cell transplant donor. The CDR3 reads CASSPATGSYGYTF. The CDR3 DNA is TGCGCCAGCAGCCCGGCGACAGGTTCCTATGGCTACACCTTC.